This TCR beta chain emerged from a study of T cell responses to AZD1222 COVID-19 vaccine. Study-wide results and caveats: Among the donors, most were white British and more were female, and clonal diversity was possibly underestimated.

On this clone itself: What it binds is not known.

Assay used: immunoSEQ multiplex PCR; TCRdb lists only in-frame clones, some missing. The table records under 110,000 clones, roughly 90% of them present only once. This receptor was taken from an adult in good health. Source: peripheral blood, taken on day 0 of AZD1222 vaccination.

In DNA, the CDR3 is TGTGCCAGCAGTCAGACAGGGTTTGGGGTGAACACTGAAGCTTTCTTT. It is translated as CASSQTGFGVNTEAFF. The chain carries TRBV28 and TRBJ1-1, with TRBD1 matching over 7 bases. CDR1 MDHEN and CDR2 SYDVKM come from the germline V gene. The V segment lost 5 bases and the J segment 0 bases; nucleotides outside the gene matches: 9. CDR3 size: 16 residues.